The 17 T cell receptor beta chains reported below all come from one sample, sequenced in a study of blood T cell repertoires in COVID-19. Some clones are missing from TCRdb's copy, which holds only in-frame ones; the method was immunoSEQ multiplex PCR. The data show over 350,000 clones, approximately 88% seen once. The source material was PBMCs or T cells enriched from blood (not recorded which). These receptors all stem from a woman between 25 and 40 years old with acute COVID-19.

The chain combines TRBV7-2 with TRBJ2-3, with 8 bases matching TRBD2. V lost 6 bases and J lost 3; bases outside the gene matches: 8. There are 15 residues in the CDR3. The V gene's germline CDR1 is SGHTA and CDR2 FQGNSA. CDR3 region: CASSTRGGRTDTQYF. CDR3 DNA sequence: TGTGCCAGCAGTACTCGGGGGGGCCGAACAGATACGCAGTATTTT.

This clone has a handful of counts. This rearrangement joins TRBV30 to TRBJ1-1, with TRBD1 matching over 9 bases. The CDR3 sequence is 14 residues long. With V trimmed by 6 bases and J by 4 bases, 9 bases remained unmatched. Germline CDR1 is GTSNPN and CDR2 is SVGIG (reference sequence). CDR3 amino acids: CACFNRGLGTEAFF. DNA for the CDR3: TGTGCCTGTTTTAACAGGGGGCTGGGCACTGAAGCTTTCTTT.

The chain recombines TRBV19 with TRBJ2-7; 7 bases align to TRBD1. The CDR3 covers 13 residues. Germline CDR1 reads LNHDA; CDR2 reads SQIVND (reference sequence). The ends lost 6 bases at V and 6 bases at J; junction bases unmatched: 8. The CDR3 is CASRFSRDSEQYF. The DNA of the CDR3 is TGTGCCAGTAGGTTCAGCCGGGACAGCGAGCAGTACTTC.

The chain joins TRBV6-5 to TRBJ1-2; tentatively, D is TRBD1 (6 bases). CDR1 and CDR2 (germline): MNHEY, SVGAGI. Trimming stripped 7 bases from V and 2 bases from J, with 17 bases between. This CDR3 has 15 amino acids. The CDR3 loop is CASTYRDTLNYGYTF. The DNA for the CDR3 is TGTGCCAGCACTTATCGGGACACTTTAAACTATGGCTACACCTTC.

This chain uses TRBV14 with TRBJ1-1, with 8 bases lining up with TRBD1. Germline V gene lookup returns CDR1 SGHDN and CDR2 FVKESK. This CDR3 contains 16 residues. The junction had 3 bases not matched to a gene; V was cut back by 0 bases and J by 0 bases. The CDR3 reads CASSQDGTGLNTEAFF. In nucleotides, the CDR3 is TGTGCCAGCAGCCAAGATGGGACAGGCCTGAACACTGAAGCTTTCTTT.

A note on this clone: A junction boundary mismatches the germline segment, possibly from a read error. This chain uses TRBV4-3 with TRBJ2-2; 8 bases align to TRBD1. The CDR3 has 15 amino acids. The germline V gene has CDR1 LGHNA and CDR2 YSLEER. The chain's CDR3 is CASSQQGANPGELFF. DNA for the CDR3: TGCGCCAGCAGCCAACAGGGGGCGAACCCCGGGGAGCTGTTTTTT.

V usage is TRBV10-1 and J usage is TRBJ2-7, with D possibly TRBD1 on 6 matching bases. Looked up from germline, CDR1 is WNHNN and CDR2 is SYGVQD (reference sequence). V lost 5 bases to trimming and J lost 0 bases, with 14 bases between them. The CDR3 is made up of 15 amino acids. The CDR3 reads CASSPGTLSSYEQYF. The DNA of the CDR3 is TGCGCCAGCAGTCCCGGGACACTGAGCTCCTACGAGCAGTACTTC.

V and J are TRBV3-1 (or the pseudogene TRBV3-2) and TRBJ2-7; 8 bases align to TRBD1. The length of the CDR3 is 16 residues. The J segment lost 3 bases and the V segment lost 1 base, leaving 8 bases of the junction unmatched. The germline V gene encodes CDR1 LGHDT and CDR2 YNNKEL (reference sequence). The CDR3 coding sequence is TGTGCCAGCAGCCAAGCCTCCGGGACAGGAGGCTACGAGCAGTACTTC. Its protein is CASSQASGTGGYEQYF.

The genes are TRBV4-1 and TRBJ1-5; D perhaps matches TRBD1 (6 bases). The CDR3 is 17 amino acids. The V end was cut by 1 base, the J end by 2 bases, with 15 bases between. CDR1 MGHRA and CDR2 YSYEKL come from the germline V gene. The CDR3 reads CASSQVWGGYGNQPQHF. CDR3 sequence (DNA): TGCGCCAGCAGCCAAGTTTGGGGGGGCTACGGCAATCAGCCCCAGCATTTT.

V gene TRBV19 combines with J gene TRBJ2-7, with a weak D call TRBD1 (6 bases). Germline CDR1 reads LNHDA; CDR2 reads SQIVND (reference sequence). The CDR3 has 14 residues. The V gene lost 2 bases and the J gene lost 5 bases, with 13 bases spanning the gap. The CDR3 sequence is CASSINPRGHEQYF. In nucleotides, the CDR3 is TGTGCCAGTAGTATAAACCCCAGGGGACACGAGCAGTACTTC.

The chain couples TRBV5-1 to TRBJ2-1; possible D gene TRBD1, 6 bases. Looked up from germline, CDR1 is SGHRS and CDR2 is YFSETQ. V was pared by 3 bases and J by 2 bases, with 18 bases between. The length of the CDR3 is 17 residues. This chain's CDR3 is CASSSSGTTIPYNEQFF. The CDR3 DNA is TGCGCCAGCAGCTCTTCCGGGACAACCATTCCCTACAATGAGCAGTTCTTC.

V gene TRBV19 combines with J gene TRBJ2-3, with D perhaps TRBD2 (5 bases). V was shortened by 3 bases and J by 2 bases, with 15 bases between the two germline ends. The CDR3 length is 16 residues. Germline values: CDR1 LNHDA, CDR2 SQIVND (reference sequence). This CDR3 reads CASSMGSVPPTDTQYF. CDR3 nucleotides: TGTGCCAGTAGTATGGGTAGCGTTCCACCCACAGATACGCAGTATTTT. Full variable domain (rest looked up from reference TRBV19 and TRBJ2-3): DGGITQSPKYLFRKEGQNVTLSCEQNLNHDAMYWYRQDPGQGLRLIYYSQIVNDFQKGDIAEGYSVSREKKESFPLTVTSAQKNPTAFYLCASSMGSVPPTDTQYFGPGTRLTVL.

This clone came up a few times. The V call is TRBV6-5, the J call TRBJ2-1; D remains unclear. This CDR3 region has 15 residues. Germline CDR1 MNHEY, CDR2 SVGAGI. V was cut by 2 bases and J by 0 bases, with 8 bases left in between. The CDR3 spells CASSYVLTSYNEQFF. The DNA for the CDR3 is TGTGCCAGCAGTTACGTACTTACCTCCTACAATGAGCAGTTCTTC.

This rearrangement joins TRBV5-1 to TRBJ2-1, with TRBD2 identical over 12 bases. In germline, CDR1 is SGHRS, CDR2 YFSETQ. The CDR3 loop spans 16 amino acids. The V gene end was trimmed by 1 base and the J gene end by 9 bases; junction bases not matched to a gene: 8. DNA of the CDR3: TGCGCCAGCAGCTTGACCTCTAGCGGGGGGGCCGGTGAGCAGTTCTTC. Translated: CASSLTSSGGAGEQFF.

The chain employs TRBV5-8 and TRBJ2-7, with TRBD1 matching over 11 bases. Per germline, CDR1 SGHTS and CDR2 YDEGEE. Trimming cost V 4 bases and J 5 bases; bases outside gene matches: 8. The CDR3 is 15 residues long. The CDR3 protein is CASSTGTGGVNEQYF. CDR3 coding DNA: TGTGCCAGCAGCACCGGGACAGGGGGAGTAAACGAGCAGTACTTC.

As regards this clone: This CDR3 fails to terminate in the conserved phenylalanine or tryptophan, so it likely reflects a read error. The limits of the CDR3 on the DNA are not certain, so only TCRdb's listed CDR3 is given. The rearrangement uses TRBV3-1 (or the pseudogene TRBV3-2) and TRBJ2-3; TRBD2 was called by the table and not checked on the DNA. From germline, CDR1 is LGHDT and CDR2 YNNKEL (reference sequence). The CDR3 comprises 14 residues, both ends counted. The CDR3 sequence: CASSQDKSSGGGPH.

The J gene is TRBJ2-2, the V gene TRBV6-5, with 9 bases lining up with TRBD1. CDR1 and CDR2 (germline): MNHEY, SVGAGI. V trimming: 10 bases; J trimming: 5 bases; junction bases outside the gene matches: 8. The CDR3 covers 14 residues. The CDR3 DNA reads as TGTGCCACCTGGGACAGGGTGAGGACCGGGGAGCTGTTTTTT. This codes for CATWDRVRTGELFF.